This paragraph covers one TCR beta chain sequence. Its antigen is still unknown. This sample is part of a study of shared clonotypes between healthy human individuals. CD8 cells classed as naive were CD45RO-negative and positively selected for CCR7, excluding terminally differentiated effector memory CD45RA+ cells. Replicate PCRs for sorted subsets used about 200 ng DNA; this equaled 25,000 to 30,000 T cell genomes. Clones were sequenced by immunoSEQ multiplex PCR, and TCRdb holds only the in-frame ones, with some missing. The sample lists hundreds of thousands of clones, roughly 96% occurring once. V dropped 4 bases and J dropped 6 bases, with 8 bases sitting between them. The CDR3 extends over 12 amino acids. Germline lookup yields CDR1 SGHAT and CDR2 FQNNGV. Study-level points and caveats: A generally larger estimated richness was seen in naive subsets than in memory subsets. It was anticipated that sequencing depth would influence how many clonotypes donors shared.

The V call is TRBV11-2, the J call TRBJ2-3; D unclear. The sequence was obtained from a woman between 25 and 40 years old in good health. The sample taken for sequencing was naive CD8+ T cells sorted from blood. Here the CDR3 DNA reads TGTGCCAGCAGCTCTTACATTGATACGCAGTATTTT. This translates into CASSSYIDTQYF. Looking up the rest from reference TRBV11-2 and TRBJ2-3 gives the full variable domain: EAGVAQSPRYKIIEKRQSVAFWCNPISGHATLYWYQQILGQGPKLLIQFQNNGVVDDSQLPKDRFSAERLKGVDSTLKIQPAKLEDSAVYLCASSSYIDTQYFGPGTRLTVL.